This is a list of T cell receptor beta chains from one sample in a study of shared clonotypes between healthy human individuals. The repertoire was sequenced with immunoSEQ multiplex PCR; TCRdb's copy has only in-frame clones and lacks some. Among around 2.1 million clones listed, nearly 97% were seen once. The material sequenced was naive CD4+ T cells sorted from blood. The receptor set was obtained from a man aged 18 to 35 in good health. CDR3s include the opening cysteine and the closing phenylalanine or tryptophan. A D gene is named only where the DNA matches it firmly. Expanded clones get a size class; other rows say once, few or many, or leave the size out.

j_gene: TRBJ1-3; len: 14; abundance: few; d_gene: .; v_gene: TRBV6-5; CDR3aa: CASSFSQDGNTIYF; CDR3nt: TGTGCCAGCAGTTTCTCACAAGACGGAAACACCATATATTTT
j_gene: TRBJ1-2; len: 13; abundance: .; d_gene: .; v_gene: TRBV10-3; CDR3aa: CAITVSGDYGYTF; CDR3nt: TGTGCCATCACCGTTTCGGGGGACTATGGCTACACCTTC
j_gene: TRBJ2-7; len: 15; abundance: .; d_gene: .; v_gene: TRBV15; CDR3aa: CATSRDLGYSYEQYF; CDR3nt: TGTGCCACCAGCAGAGATCTGGGATACTCCTACGAGCAGTACTTC
j_gene: TRBJ2-1; len: 15; abundance: .; d_gene: .; v_gene: TRBV10-3; CDR3aa: CAIRRPLSSYNEQFF; CDR3nt: TGTGCCATCAGAAGACCCTTGAGCTCCTACAATGAGCAGTTCTTC
j_gene: TRBJ2-1; len: 13; abundance: .; d_gene: .; v_gene: TRBV5-3; CDR3aa: CARSPMRSGEQFF; CDR3nt: TGTGCCAGAAGCCCTATGCGGTCTGGGGAGCAGTTCTTC
j_gene: TRBJ1-1; len: 18; abundance: .; d_gene: .; v_gene: TRBV11-2; CDR3aa: CASSLVFPGQPMNTEAFF; CDR3nt: TGTGCCAGCAGCTTAGTTTTCCCCGGACAGCCGATGAACACTGAAGCTTTCTTT
j_gene: TRBJ2-7; len: 15; abundance: .; d_gene: TRBD2; v_gene: TRBV15; CDR3aa: CATSEIAGGSYEQYF; CDR3nt: TGTGCCACCAGCGAAATAGCGGGGGGGTCCTACGAGCAGTACTTC
j_gene: TRBJ2-7; len: 15; abundance: .; d_gene: .; v_gene: TRBV6-5; CDR3aa: CASGYSGGMNYEQYF; CDR3nt: TGTGCCAGCGGTTACTCTGGCGGGATGAACTACGAGCAGTACTTC
j_gene: TRBJ2-7; len: 16; abundance: once; d_gene: TRBD1; v_gene: TRBV9; CDR3aa: CASSQLGDRGSYEQYF; CDR3nt: TGTGCCAGCAGCCAACTGGGAGACAGGGGATCTTACGAGCAGTACTTC
j_gene: TRBJ2-7; len: 13; abundance: once; d_gene: .; v_gene: TRBV10-3; CDR3aa: CAISESDPYEQYF; CDR3nt: TGTGCCATCAGTGAGTCGGACCCCTACGAGCAGTACTTC
j_gene: TRBJ2-1; len: 16; abundance: .; d_gene: TRBD1; v_gene: TRBV5-8; CDR3aa: CASSLGRDSSYNEQFF; CDR3nt: TGTGCCAGCAGCTTGGGTAGGGACAGCTCCTACAATGAGCAGTTCTTC
j_gene: TRBJ2-1; len: 13; abundance: .; d_gene: .; v_gene: TRBV2; CDR3aa: CASSELSYNEQFF; CDR3nt: TGTGCCAGCAGTGAACTGAGCTACAATGAGCAGTTCTTC
j_gene: TRBJ1-1; len: 15; abundance: .; d_gene: .; v_gene: TRBV6-1; CDR3aa: CASSPGRVGGTEAFF; CDR3nt: TGTGCCAGCAGTCCCGGTAGGGTTGGGGGCACTGAAGCTTTCTTT
j_gene: TRBJ1-2; len: 14; abundance: .; d_gene: .; v_gene: TRBV19; CDR3aa: CASYQGQENYGYTF; CDR3nt: TGTGCCAGTTACCAGGGTCAGGAGAACTATGGCTACACCTTC
j_gene: TRBJ1-3; len: 11; abundance: .; d_gene: .; v_gene: TRBV29-1; CDR3aa: CSASHGNTIYF; CDR3nt: TGCAGCGCCTCCCACGGAAACACCATATATTTT
j_gene: TRBJ2-1; len: 15; abundance: .; d_gene: TRBD2; v_gene: TRBV6-4; CDR3aa: CASSKLAGVPNEQFF; CDR3nt: TGTGCCAGCAGTAAACTAGCGGGAGTCCCTAATGAGCAGTTCTTC
j_gene: TRBJ1-5; len: 11; abundance: .; d_gene: .; v_gene: TRBV20-1; CDR3aa: CSARDQGPQHF; CDR3nt: TGCAGTGCTAGAGATCAGGGTCCCCAGCATTTT
j_gene: TRBJ1-5; len: 18; abundance: .; d_gene: .; v_gene: TRBV6-1; CDR3aa: CASSERQEGDLGNQPQHF; CDR3nt: TGTGCCAGCAGTGAAAGACAGGAGGGGGATTTGGGCAATCAGCCCCAGCATTTT
j_gene: TRBJ2-2; len: 13; abundance: .; d_gene: .; v_gene: TRBV7-6; CDR3aa: CASSENGPGELFF; CDR3nt: TGTGCCAGCAGCGAGAATGGTCCCGGGGAGCTGTTTTTT
j_gene: TRBJ1-1; len: 16; abundance: once; d_gene: TRBD1; v_gene: TRBV5-6; CDR3aa: CASSTGTGVGGTEAFF; CDR3nt: TGTGCCAGCAGCACCGGGACAGGGGTCGGTGGGACTGAAGCTTTCTTT
j_gene: TRBJ1-1; len: 14; abundance: .; d_gene: .; v_gene: TRBV5-1; CDR3aa: CASSLVGTNTEAFF; CDR3nt: TGCGCCAGCAGCTTAGTCGGGACTAACACTGAAGCTTTCTTT
j_gene: TRBJ2-2; len: 14; abundance: .; d_gene: .; v_gene: TRBV19; CDR3aa: CASRPDRYTGELFF; CDR3nt: TGTGCCAGTAGACCGGACAGATACACCGGGGAGCTGTTTTTT
j_gene: TRBJ2-3; len: 18; abundance: .; d_gene: .; v_gene: TRBV12-5; CDR3aa: CASGLAGRGGKSTDTQYF; CDR3nt: TGTGCTAGTGGTTTGGCCGGCCGTGGGGGGAAAAGCACAGATACGCAGTATTTT
j_gene: TRBJ2-2; len: 11; abundance: .; d_gene: .; v_gene: TRBV7-2; CDR3aa: CASSLFGELFF; CDR3nt: TGTGCCAGCAGCTTATTCGGGGAGCTGTTTTTT
j_gene: TRBJ1-6; len: 13; abundance: .; d_gene: .; v_gene: TRBV4-1; CDR3aa: CASSQGGPSPLHF; CDR3nt: TGCGCCAGCAGCCAAGGGGGCCCGTCACCCCTCCACTTT
j_gene: TRBJ2-3; len: 16; abundance: .; d_gene: TRBD2; v_gene: TRBV10-3; CDR3aa: CAISESSGGSTDTQYF; CDR3nt: TGTGCCATCAGTGAGTCTAGCGGGGGGTCCACAGATACGCAGTATTTT
j_gene: TRBJ2-5; len: 14; abundance: .; d_gene: TRBD1; v_gene: TRBV28; CDR3aa: CASISGTGLGAQYF; CDR3nt: TGTGCCAGCATCTCGGGGACAGGCCTCGGGGCCCAGTACTTC
j_gene: TRBJ2-5; len: 12; abundance: .; d_gene: .; v_gene: TRBV30; CDR3aa: CAWSVDRETQYF; CDR3nt: TGTGCCTGGAGTGTCGACAGAGAGACCCAGTACTTC
j_gene: TRBJ2-3; len: 16; abundance: once; d_gene: .; v_gene: TRBV4-3; CDR3aa: CASSQNGASIIDTQYF; CDR3nt: TGCGCCAGCAGCCAGAACGGGGCTAGCATTATTGATACGCAGTATTTT
j_gene: TRBJ1-1; len: 15; abundance: .; d_gene: TRBD1; v_gene: TRBV5-1; CDR3aa: CASSIQTGVNTEAFF; CDR3nt: TGCGCCAGCAGCATTCAAACAGGGGTGAACACTGAAGCTTTCTTT
j_gene: TRBJ2-3; len: 18; abundance: .; d_gene: .; v_gene: TRBV11-2; CDR3aa: CASSLMVVRKDSTDTQYF; CDR3nt: TGTGCCAGCAGCTTAATGGTGGTCCGGAAGGATAGCACAGATACGCAGTATTTT
j_gene: TRBJ2-6; len: 20; abundance: .; d_gene: TRBD2; v_gene: TRBV10-2; CDR3aa: CASRDPGTSGKMTGANVLTF; CDR3nt: TGCGCCAGCAGGGATCCTGGGACTAGCGGGAAGATGACTGGGGCCAACGTCCTGACTTTC
j_gene: TRBJ2-6; len: 16; abundance: .; d_gene: .; v_gene: TRBV10-3; CDR3aa: CAISWVGASGANVLTF; CDR3nt: TGTGCCATCAGTTGGGTCGGGGCCTCTGGGGCCAACGTCCTGACTTTC
j_gene: TRBJ1-2; len: 18; abundance: .; d_gene: .; v_gene: TRBV27; CDR3aa: CASSLSGQGGTEVYGYTF; CDR3nt: TGTGCCAGCAGTTTATCTGGCCAGGGAGGGACGGAGGTATATGGCTACACCTTC
j_gene: TRBJ1-2; len: 13; abundance: .; d_gene: .; v_gene: TRBV5-4; CDR3aa: CATDRDGNYGYTF; CDR3nt: TGTGCCACGGACCGGGACGGAAACTATGGCTACACCTTC
j_gene: TRBJ2-1; len: 15; abundance: .; d_gene: .; v_gene: TRBV30; CDR3aa: CAWMGGGGSYNEQFF; CDR3nt: TGTGCCTGGATGGGCGGAGGGGGCTCCTACAATGAGCAGTTCTTC
j_gene: TRBJ2-4; len: 14; abundance: .; d_gene: .; v_gene: TRBV27; CDR3aa: CASSSSQGMDIQYF; CDR3nt: TGTGCCAGCAGTTCGTCCCAGGGTATGGACATTCAGTACTTC
j_gene: TRBJ2-5; len: 13; abundance: .; d_gene: .; v_gene: TRBV9; CDR3aa: CASSVTPQETQYF; CDR3nt: TGTGCCAGCAGCGTAACCCCGCAAGAGACCCAGTACTTC
j_gene: TRBJ2-1; len: 13; abundance: .; d_gene: .; v_gene: TRBV28; CDR3aa: CASSLSDAGVGFF; CDR3nt: TGTGCCAGCAGTTTGAGTGACGCCGGGGTTGGGTTCTTC
j_gene: TRBJ2-3; len: 17; abundance: once; d_gene: TRBD2; v_gene: TRBV28; CDR3aa: CASSLSSLAGEGDTQYF; CDR3nt: TGTGCCAGCAGTTTATCCAGCCTAGCGGGGGAAGGAGATACGCAGTATTTT
j_gene: TRBJ2-7; len: 14; abundance: .; d_gene: TRBD2; v_gene: TRBV11-2; CDR3aa: CASSFLSGGYEQYF; CDR3nt: TGTGCCAGCAGCTTCCTTAGCGGGGGCTACGAGCAGTACTTC
j_gene: TRBJ2-6; len: 15; abundance: .; d_gene: .; v_gene: TRBV11-2; CDR3aa: CASRSLLKGANVLTF; CDR3nt: TGTGCCAGCCGTTCCCTCTTGAAAGGGGCCAACGTCCTGACTTTC
j_gene: TRBJ1-2; len: 13; abundance: .; d_gene: .; v_gene: TRBV28; CDR3aa: CASSLRVGYGYTF; CDR3nt: TGTGCCAGCAGTTTAAGGGTTGGCTATGGCTACACCTTC
j_gene: TRBJ1-2; len: 11; abundance: .; d_gene: .; v_gene: TRBV10-3; CDR3aa: CAISQGNGYTF; CDR3nt: TGTGCCATCAGCCAGGGAAATGGCTACACCTTC
j_gene: TRBJ1-3; len: 12; abundance: few; d_gene: .; v_gene: TRBV10-3; CDR3aa: CAISGSGNTIYF; CDR3nt: TGTGCCATCAGCGGGTCTGGAAACACCATATATTTT
j_gene: TRBJ1-2; len: 15; abundance: .; d_gene: .; v_gene: TRBV5-4; CDR3aa: CASSQDRSSLYGYTF; CDR3nt: TGTGCCAGCAGCCAGGACCGGTCAAGTTTGTATGGCTACACCTTC
j_gene: TRBJ1-1; len: 15; abundance: .; d_gene: TRBD1; v_gene: TRBV5-1; CDR3aa: CASSGGTAMNTEAFF; CDR3nt: TGCGCCAGCAGCGGGGGGACAGCCATGAACACTGAAGCTTTCTTT
j_gene: TRBJ2-6; len: 13; abundance: .; d_gene: .; v_gene: TRBV7-2; CDR3aa: CASSSPGANVLTF; CDR3nt: TGTGCCAGCAGTTCGCCAGGGGCCAACGTCCTGACTTTC
j_gene: TRBJ1-2; len: 12; abundance: .; d_gene: .; v_gene: TRBV28; CDR3aa: CASSLPGVGYTF; CDR3nt: TGTGCCAGCAGTTTGCCCGGGGTCGGCTACACCTTC
j_gene: TRBJ1-1; len: 15; abundance: .; d_gene: .; v_gene: TRBV10-3; CDR3aa: CAISDYPNPGGEAFF; CDR3nt: TGTGCCATCAGTGACTACCCAAACCCTGGGGGTGAAGCTTTCTTT
j_gene: TRBJ2-5; len: 15; abundance: .; d_gene: .; v_gene: TRBV14; CDR3aa: CASSQVRGEEETQYF; CDR3nt: TGTGCCAGCAGCCAAGTCCGGGGCGAAGAAGAGACCCAGTACTTC
j_gene: TRBJ2-7; len: 15; abundance: .; d_gene: TRBD2; v_gene: TRBV15; CDR3aa: CATSRGLAGGYEQYF; CDR3nt: TGTGCCACCAGCAGAGGGCTAGCGGGAGGGTACGAGCAGTACTTC
j_gene: TRBJ2-7; len: 14; abundance: .; d_gene: .; v_gene: TRBV7-9; CDR3aa: CASSPRLSLYEQYF; CDR3nt: TGTGCCAGCAGCCCTCGACTATCACTCTACGAGCAGTACTTC
j_gene: TRBJ2-2; len: 16; abundance: .; d_gene: TRBD2; v_gene: TRBV27; CDR3aa: CASSTRLAENTGELFF; CDR3nt: TGTGCCAGCAGTACCCGACTAGCGGAAAACACCGGGGAGCTGTTTTTT
j_gene: TRBJ1-5; len: 16; abundance: .; d_gene: .; v_gene: TRBV4-1; CDR3aa: CASSQESKGGNQPQHF; CDR3nt: TGCGCCAGCAGCCAAGAGAGTAAGGGGGGCAATCAGCCCCAGCATTTT
j_gene: TRBJ1-2; len: 14; abundance: .; d_gene: .; v_gene: TRBV19; CDR3aa: CASKPQSSPYGYTF; CDR3nt: TGTGCCAGTAAACCGCAAAGCTCACCATATGGCTACACCTTC
j_gene: TRBJ2-2; len: 15; abundance: .; d_gene: .; v_gene: TRBV5-1; CDR3aa: CASSRSLTNTGELFF; CDR3nt: TGCGCCAGCAGTCGGTCCCTAACGAACACCGGGGAGCTGTTTTTT